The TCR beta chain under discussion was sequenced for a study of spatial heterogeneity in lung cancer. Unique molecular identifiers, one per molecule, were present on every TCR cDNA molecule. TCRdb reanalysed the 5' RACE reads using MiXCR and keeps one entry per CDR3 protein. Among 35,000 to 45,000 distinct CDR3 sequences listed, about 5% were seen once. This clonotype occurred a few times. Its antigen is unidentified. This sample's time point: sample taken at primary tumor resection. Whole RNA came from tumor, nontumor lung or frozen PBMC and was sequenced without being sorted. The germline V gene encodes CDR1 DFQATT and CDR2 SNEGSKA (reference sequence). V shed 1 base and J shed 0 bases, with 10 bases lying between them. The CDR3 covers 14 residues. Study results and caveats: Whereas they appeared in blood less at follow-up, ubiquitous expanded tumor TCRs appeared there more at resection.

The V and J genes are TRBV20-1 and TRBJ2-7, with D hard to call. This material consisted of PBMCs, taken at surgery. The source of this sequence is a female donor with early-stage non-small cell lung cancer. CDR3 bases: TGCAGTGCTAGAGTGCCGGCTAGCTCCTACGAGCAGTACTTC. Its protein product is CSARVPASSYEQYF.